Below, one T cell receptor (beta chain) is given with its context. The antigen this receptor binds is unknown. Base qualities are missing; no much larger clone stands one base away. V loses 0 bases, J loses 1 base, and the germline ends lie 10 bases apart. The cysteine opens and the phenylalanine closes a CDR3 of 16 amino acids. The only DNA kept is the CDR3, 48 bases in frame from the first base. The entry originates in a study of OX40 agonist ivuxolimab in advanced cancers. With regard to the full study: Ivuxolimab was an agonistic, fully human IgG2 monoclonal antibody directed against OX40 (CD134), a costimulatory receptor. Patients were allowed to have had prior anti-PD-1, anti-PD-L1 or anti-CTLA-4 therapy, and around 40% of the dose-escalation patients had previously received checkpoint inhibitors. Partial responses occurred in three dose-escalation patients: two with cutaneous melanoma and one with hepatocellular carcinoma. Intravenous ivuxolimab was administered to patients every 2 weeks at six dose levels: 0.01, 0.1, 0.3, 1.5, 3 and 10 mg/kg. The paper covers the monotherapy dose-escalation part of the phase I ivuxolimab trial, which included N of about 56 patients. Among the 52 dose-escalation patients, approximately 20 had hepatocellular carcinoma, some 15 melanoma, 9 renal cell carcinoma and 9 head and neck cancer. In the dose-escalation cohort, over 65% of patients were male, and the mean age was around 60 years, with a range of about 20 to 79. Peripheral TCRbeta sequencing aimed to test whether ivuxolimab altered TCR sequence diversity and caused clonal T-cell expansion.

Patients with autoimmune disease history or receiving systemic immunosuppression were excluded from the trial. In every dose cohort, peripheral blood was drawn for TCR sequencing at baseline, cycle 4 day 1, and cycle 7 day 1. Samples were obtained from an open-label, multicenter, first-in-human phase I dose-escalation trial of ivuxolimab. Adults with locally advanced or metastatic head and neck squamous cell, hepatocellular, melanoma or renal cell carcinoma were enrolled in the trial. Before TCR sequencing, CD4+ T cells and CD8+ T cells from peripheral blood were sorted into separate populations. Beyond this particular receptor, the publication reports: Low levels of normalized T-cell clonal expansion were also seen in some nonresponding patients. At doses of 0.1 to 3.0 mg/kg, clonal expansion of both CD4+ and CD8+ T cells in blood was seen between baseline and week 6. After ivuxolimab, expanded clones were on average more numerous among CD8+ T cells than among CD4+ T cells. Antigen specificity was not determined for the clonally expanded peripheral T cells. In the 0.1-3.0 mg/kg groups, partial responders had among the lowest normalized peripheral clonal expansion, particularly in CD8+ T cells.

For sequencing of the TCRbeta CDR3 region, genomic DNA was extracted from the sorted cells. TCRbeta CDR3 regions were sequenced using the immunoSEQ Assay. TCRdb took this table from immuneACCESS and kept in-frame rearrangements with V and J called. Such tables lack part of the clones; where checked against another copy, unresolved V genes explain under half of the gap, and the rest is unexplained. The sample records tens of thousands of clones, approximately 85% of which are singletons. Roughly 0.58% of the sample is held by the ten biggest clonotypes. This chain joins TRBV23-1 to TRBJ1-5; TRBD1 is a weak D gene call, 5 bases matching. TRBV23-1 is flagged as an ORF with uncertain function. The starting material was CD4+ or CD8+ T cells sorted from blood, obtained in a trial of the OX40 agonist ivuxolimab. The sequence was obtained from an adult with an advanced solid tumor such as melanoma, head and neck, liver or kidney cancer. The CDR3 loop reads CASSQSTERSNQPQHF. The nucleotides are TGCGCCAGCAGTCAATCGACAGAAAGGAGCAATCAGCCCCAGCATTTT.